The 26 T cell receptor beta chains below were found in one sample sequenced in a study of control samples from healthy donors and cancer patients. TCRdb keeps only in-frame clones here, not all; method: immunoSEQ multiplex PCR. The repertoire consists of around 100,000 clones, with less than 90% occurring once and the leading ten covering 18%. The sample consisted of blood. These receptors were collected from a woman in her 50s in good health.

The chain is built from TRBV3-1 (or the pseudogene TRBV3-2) and TRBJ2-7; D is uncertain. Trimming took 0 bases from V and 1 from J, leaving 4 bases between them. This CDR3 spans 13 amino acids. The germline gives CDR1 LGHDT, CDR2 YNNKEL (reference sequence). CDR3 sequence (DNA): TGTGCCAGCAGCCAAGAACTGTCCTACGAGCAGTACTTC. It yields the protein CASSQELSYEQYF.

The chain joins TRBV11-2 to TRBJ2-5, with 8 bases identical to TRBD1. V dropped 4 bases and J dropped 4; count of bases not matched to a gene: 5. In germline, CDR1 is SGHAT, CDR2 FQNNGV. The CDR3 has 14 amino acids. DNA for the CDR3: TGTGCCAGCAGCTCGAACAGGGGGTCAGAGACCCAGTACTTC. Its protein is CASSSNRGSETQYF.

The rearrangement joins TRBV9 to TRBJ1-1; D is perhaps TRBD1 (5 bases). V shed 0 bases and J shed 5 bases, with 14 bases lying between them. Germline values: CDR1 SGDLS, CDR2 YYNGEE. The CDR3 spans 15 residues. The CDR3 here is CASSVAYGGRTEAFF. CDR3 nucleotide sequence: TGTGCCAGCAGCGTAGCTTACGGGGGTAGGACTGAAGCTTTCTTT.

The V and J genes are TRBV11-3 and TRBJ2-3; 10 bases line up with TRBD1. Germline V CDR1 and CDR2: SGHNT, YENEEA. V lost 1 base to trimming and J lost 2 bases; unmatched junction nucleotides: 3. The CDR3 spans 16 residues. In nucleotides, the CDR3 is TGTGCCAGCAGCTTAGGGACAGGGGGATACACAGATACGCAGTATTTT. It encodes CASSLGTGGYTDTQYF. Complete variable domain (other parts from reference TRBV11-3 and TRBJ2-3): EAGVVQSPRYKIIEKKQPVAFWCNPISGHNTLYWYLQNLGQGPELLIRYENEEAVDDSQLPKDRFSAERLKGVDSTLKIQPAELGDSAVYLCASSLGTGGYTDTQYFGPGTRLTVL.

The chain carries TRBV7-9 and TRBJ1-1, with D unclear. V lost 0 bases, J lost 1 base, and 3 bases lay in between. CDR3 length equals 13 residues. From germline, CDR1 is SEHNR and CDR2 FQNEAQ (reference sequence). The CDR3 DNA reads as TGTGCCAGCAGCTTAGCAGGGAACACTGAAGCTTTCTTT. It is translated as CASSLAGNTEAFF. Looking up the rest from reference TRBV7-9 and TRBJ1-1 gives the full variable domain: DTGVSQNPRHKITKRGQNVTFRCDPISEHNRLYWYRQTLGQGPEFLTYFQNEAQLEKSRLLSDRFSAERPKGSFSTLEIQRTEQGDSAMYLCASSLAGNTEAFFGQGTRLTVV.

The chain employs TRBV5-8 and TRBJ2-1; the D gene is possibly TRBD2 (6 bases). The germline gives CDR1 SGHTS, CDR2 YDEGEE. The CDR3 contains 15 residues. The V and J ends lost 7 bases and 1 base respectively, with 15 bases between them. In nucleotides, the CDR3 is TGTGCCAGCCCCCCTAGCGCAGCGTCCTACAATGAGCAGTTCTTC. Its translation is CASPPSAASYNEQFF.

The chain is built from TRBV7-8 and TRBJ2-5; D not resolved. The CDR3 extends over 12 amino acids. V shed 3 bases and J shed 4 bases, with 6 bases lying between them. The germline V gene has CDR1 SGHVS and CDR2 FQNEAQ. CDR3 loop: CASSFARETQYF. As DNA, the CDR3 is TGTGCCAGCAGCTTCGCGAGAGAGACCCAGTACTTC.

There are a few counts of this clone. The V and J genes are TRBV7-2 and TRBJ1-4; tentatively, D is TRBD1 (5 bases). CDR3 length: 14 amino acids. V dropped 7 bases and J dropped 5 bases, with 14 bases sitting between them. Germline lookup yields CDR1 SGHTA and CDR2 FQGNSA. The CDR3 bases are TGTGCCAGCACCCGCTCGGGGCTGAATGAAAAACTGTTTTTT. It yields the protein CASTRSGLNEKLFF.

The rearrangement joins TRBV30 to TRBJ1-3; D possibly corresponds to TRBD1 (5 bases). The ends were cut back, 6 bases at V and 2 bases at J, with 20 bases in the middle. Germline V gene lookup returns CDR1 GTSNPN and CDR2 SVGIG (reference sequence). The CDR3 loop spans 16 amino acids. Written as DNA, the CDR3 is TGTGCCTGTATGAACCAGGGTCTCCCACCTGGAAACACCATATATTTT. It codes for CACMNQGLPPGNTIYF.

On this clone itself: The junction and the germline gene differ at one end; a read error may be behind it. The chain combines TRBV4-3 with TRBJ2-1; TRBD2 agrees at 8 bases. This CDR3 comprises 17 residues. Germline V gene data show CDR1 as LGHNA and CDR2 as YSLEER. CDR3 coding DNA: TGCGCCAGCAGCGAAGAAACCGGGACTAGTTGGTCCAATGAGCAGTTCTTC. Amino acids: CASSEETGTSWSNEQFF.

This clone was found once. This chain connects TRBV18 to TRBJ1-1; D possibly corresponds to TRBD1 (5 bases). V was clipped by 6 bases and J by 5 bases, with 16 bases between them. CDR1 and CDR2 (germline): KGHSH, LQKENI. This CDR3 has 14 residues. The CDR3 bases are TGTGCCAGCTCCCGGGGCACGGGGGGGACTGAAGCTTTCTTT. Protein product: CASSRGTGGTEAFF. Filled out from reference TRBV18 and TRBJ1-1, the complete variable domain reads NAGVMQNPRHLVRRRGQEARLRCSPMKGHSHVYWYRQLPEEGLKFMVYLQKENIIDESGMPKERFSAEFPKEGPSILRIQQVVRGDSAAYFCASSRGTGGTEAFFGQGTRLTVV.

This chain connects TRBV28 to TRBJ1-3; the match to TRBD1 covers 7 bases. The CDR3 is 14 amino acids. V lost 7 bases, J lost 2 bases, and 5 bases stayed unmatched. The germline gives CDR1 MDHEN, CDR2 SYDVKM. CDR3 residues: CASTEGAAGNTIYF. CDR3 nucleotides: TGTGCCAGCACAGAGGGGGCGGCTGGAAACACCATATATTTT.

This chain uses TRBV5-6 with TRBJ2-7; D may be TRBD1 (6 bases). The CDR3 consists of 13 residues. V was pared by 4 bases and J by 4 bases, with 12 bases between. Germline V gene data show CDR1 as SGHDT and CDR2 as YYEEEE. CDR3 in amino acids: CASSHQGPYEQYF. The CDR3 coding sequence is TGTGCCAGCAGCCACCAGGGGCCATACGAGCAGTACTTC.

The rearrangement joins TRBV18 to TRBJ2-7, with 12 bases lining up with TRBD1. The CDR3 sequence is 15 residues long. Trimming took 3 bases from V and 6 from J; bases not matched to a gene: 6. Per the germline V gene, CDR1 is KGHSH and CDR2 is LQKENI. CDR3 in DNA: TGTGCCAGCTCACCCGTGGGACAGGGGGCCGGCGAGCAGTACTTC. Protein: CASSPVGQGAGEQYF. The entire variable domain, with the rest obtained from reference TRBV18 and TRBJ2-7, is as follows: NAGVMQNPRHLVRRRGQEARLRCSPMKGHSHVYWYRQLPEEGLKFMVYLQKENIIDESGMPKERFSAEFPKEGPSILRIQQVVRGDSAAYFCASSPVGQGAGEQYFGPGTRLTVT.

The sample holds one count of this clone. The chain joins TRBV7-6 to TRBJ2-5, with 13 bases identical to TRBD2. Losses at the gene ends were 4 bases for V and 5 bases for J; bases not matched to a gene: 1. The CDR3 totals 14 residues. The germline CDR1 and CDR2 sequences are SGHVS and FNYEAQ. The CDR3 spells CASSSLAGGETQYF. CDR3 bases: TGTGCCAGCAGCTCACTAGCGGGAGGGGAGACCCAGTACTTC. Full variable domain (outside the CDR3, taken from reference TRBV7-6 and TRBJ2-5): GAGVSQSPRYKVTKRGQDVALRCDPISGHVSLYWYRQALGQGPEFLTYFNYEAQQDKSGLPNDRFSAERPEGSISTLTIQRTEQRDSAMYRCASSSLAGGETQYFGPGTRLLVL.

This chain uses TRBV6-5 with TRBJ1-6; unclear D gene. This CDR3 is built from 16 residues. Germline values: CDR1 MNHEY, CDR2 SVGAGI. V gave up 0 bases and J gave up 2 bases, with 8 bases separating them. This CDR3 is CASSYSADPYNSPLHF. The DNA of the CDR3 is TGTGCCAGCAGTTACTCAGCAGATCCCTATAATTCACCCCTCCACTTT.

In this sample, this clone turned up once. The chain joins TRBV19 to TRBJ2-3, with 7 bases identical to TRBD2. Trimming cost V 6 bases and J 2 bases; bases outside gene matches: 2. The CDR3 runs to 13 residues. Germline CDR1 is LNHDA and CDR2 is SQIVND (reference sequence). The CDR3 coding sequence is TGTGCCAGTAGCGGGAGGATCACAGATACGCAGTATTTT. Translated: CASSGRITDTQYF.

CDR3 sequence (DNA): TGTGCCAGCAGTGAAGATAGGGGGTTGGTAAGGGAAGCTTTCTTT. Translation gives CASSEDRGLVREAFF. This chain links TRBV25-1 with TRBJ1-1, with D possibly matching TRBD1 (6 bases). Germline V lookup: CDR1 MGHDK, CDR2 SYGVNS. The CDR3 spans 15 residues. V lost 2 bases and J 8 bases, leaving 18 bases between the germline ends.

V and J are TRBV6-2 or TRBV6-3 and TRBJ2-1; 7 bases line up with TRBD1. There are 16 residues in the CDR3. The germline V gene encodes CDR1 MNHEY and CDR2 SVGEGT. V trimming: 4 bases; J trimming: 0 bases; junction bases outside the gene matches: 6. The DNA for the CDR3 is TGTGCCAGCAGTTCCCGACAGGGTAGCTCCTACAATGAGCAGTTCTTC. Translating gives CASSSRQGSSYNEQFF.

This chain joins TRBV28 and TRBJ2-7, with a weak D call TRBD1 (5 bases). V lost 6 bases to trimming and J lost 0 bases, with 18 bases between them. Germline CDR1 and CDR2: MDHEN and SYDVKM. The CDR3 contains 16 residues. For the CDR3, the DNA is TGTGCCAGCAGCCACCCCCTTGGGGCCATCTCCTACGAGCAGTACTTC. It encodes CASSHPLGAISYEQYF. Using reference TRBV28 and TRBJ2-7 for the parts outside the CDR3, the full variable domain is DVKVTQSSRYLVKRTGEKVFLECVQDMDHENMFWYRQDPGLGLRLIYFSYDVKMKEKGDIPEGYSVSREKKERFSLILESASTNQTSMYLCASSHPLGAISYEQYFGPGTRLTVT.

V and J are TRBV19 and TRBJ1-5, with unresolved D. V lost 6 bases, J lost 0 bases, and 12 bases lay in between. The CDR3 sequence is 15 residues long. Germline V gives CDR1 LNHDA, CDR2 SQIVND (reference sequence). The CDR3 spells CASRDFGYSNQPQHF. Written as DNA, the CDR3 is TGTGCCAGTAGGGACTTCGGCTATAGCAATCAGCCCCAGCATTTT.

The chain is built from TRBV19 and TRBJ2-1; no clear D. Germline CDR1 and CDR2: LNHDA and SQIVND (reference sequence). The CDR3 spans 12 residues. Trimming pared 5 bases from V and 4 bases from J, leaving 6 bases between. CDR3: CASSRGYNEQFF. The CDR3 DNA reads TGTGCCAGTAGTCGTGGGTACAATGAGCAGTTCTTC. Variable domain in full (rest from reference TRBV19 and TRBJ2-1): DGGITQSPKYLFRKEGQNVTLSCEQNLNHDAMYWYRQDPGQGLRLIYYSQIVNDFQKGDIAEGYSVSREKKESFPLTVTSAQKNPTAFYLCASSRGYNEQFFGPGTRLTVL.

The J gene is TRBJ1-6, the V gene TRBV27; no clear D. Trimming cost V 6 bases and J 14 bases, with 11 bases left between them. The CDR3 is made up of 11 amino acids. The V gene's germline CDR1 is MNHEY and CDR2 SMNVEV (reference sequence). The CDR3 region has the DNA TGTGCCAGCAGATCCCAGAGTACCCTCCACTTT. Residues: CASRSQSTLHF.

To note about this clone: At one end the junction does not follow the germline gene, possibly because of a read error. The gene calls are TRBV11-3 and TRBJ1-2, with 9 nucleotides matching TRBD1. The germline V gene has CDR1 SGHNT and CDR2 YENEEA. This CDR3 region has 11 residues. The DNA for the CDR3 is TGTGCCAGCAGCTCCGGGACAGGGCCCCACTTC. Translating it yields CASSSGTGPHF.

This clone was seen once. V is TRBV12-3 or TRBV12-4 and J is TRBJ1-1; D is uncertain. The CDR3 is 13 amino acids. Trimming removed 7 bases at V and 1 base at J, with 10 bases between. DNA for the CDR3: TGTGCCAGCATACGACGGGGGAACACTGAAGCTTTCTTT. Amino acids: CASIRRGNTEAFF.

The J gene is TRBJ2-3, the V gene TRBV7-3; 11 bases agree with TRBD2. Looked up from germline, CDR1 is SGHTA and CDR2 is FQGTGA. The CDR3 covers 19 residues. With V trimmed by 5 bases and J by 0 bases, 13 bases remained unmatched. The CDR3 is CASSPEGGRLAGSTDTQYF. For the CDR3, the DNA is TGTGCCAGCAGCCCCGAAGGGGGGAGACTAGCGGGGAGCACAGATACGCAGTATTTT.